The present T cell receptor (beta chain) was sequenced within a study of OX40 agonist ivuxolimab in advanced cancers. Overall study: Patients treated during dose escalation were battling hepatocellular carcinoma, melanoma, renal cell or head and neck cancer. Subjects had a mean age of about 65 years, with a range of 23 to 79; approximately 83% were male. Overall study findings and caveats: More expanded clones were found, on average, in CD8+ than in CD4+ T cells. Nonresponders, in some cases, also had low normalized T-cell clonal expansion.

Data came from immunoSEQ multiplex PCR; TCRdb stores just in-frame clones and leaves some out. The data hold around 58,000 clones, with 87% observed a single time. Comments on this clone: Its antigen remains unknown.

Trimming removed 6 bases from V and 2 bases from J; junction bases left unmatched: 9. Germline V gives CDR1 MNHNS, CDR2 SASEGT. CDR3 size: 15 residues. The rearrangement links TRBV6-1 to TRBJ1-2; 7 bases are shared with TRBD1. This receptor was taken from an adult with an advanced solid tumor such as melanoma, head and neck, liver or kidney cancer. This material consisted of CD4+ or CD8+ T cells sorted from blood, taken in a trial of the OX40 agonist ivuxolimab. CDR3 region: CASRTRTGTNYGYTF. As DNA, the CDR3 is TGTGCCAGCAGAACCCGGACAGGCACCAACTATGGCTACACCTTC.